The rows below give T cell receptor beta chains drawn from one sample of a study of T-cell memory formation after mild COVID-19. TCRdb fed the 5' RACE reads into MiXCR, producing one record per CDR3 protein. The repertoire has fewer than 350,000 distinct CDR3 sequences, around 15% of them found once; the top ten carry approximately 22%. Specimen: PBMCs or a T cell subset sorted from them (not recorded which). The origin of the receptors is a man between 18 and 35 years old who had mild COVID-19 (a few samples of this study predate the infection). Cell type and time point are not known. The CDR3 runs from the conserved cysteine through the conserved F or W. The order of the fields is D gene, V gene, clone size, J gene, CDR3 DNA, CDR3 protein. A D gene is named only where the DNA matches it firmly. The size field is filled for only some rows; it gives once, few, many or a size class.

-	TRBV2	few	TRBJ2-5	TGTGCCAGCAGGAGGGACTTACTATACCAAGAGACCCAGTACTTC	CASRRDLLYQETQYF
TRBD1	TRBV19	-	TRBJ1-1	TGTGCCAGTTCGACAGGGTCGGAGAACACTGAAGCTTTCTTT	CASSTGSENTEAFF
-	TRBV4-1	many	TRBJ1-5	TGCGCCAGCAGCCAACTCCCACTCGGAGGGTGGCAGCCCCAGCATTTT	CASSQLPLGGWQPQHF
-	TRBV7-6	-	TRBJ1-1	TGTGCCAGCAGCTTAGTTCCATCGGGTATCATGAACACTGAAGCTTTCTTT	CASSLVPSGIMNTEAFF
TRBD1	TRBV4-3	few	TRBJ1-2	TGCGCCAGCAGCCAAGATAGGACAGGCCACTATGGCTACACCTTC	CASSQDRTGHYGYTF
TRBD1	TRBV7-9	few	TRBJ2-4	TGTGCCAGCAGCTTAGCTGGACAGGGTGGAAACTTC	CASSLAGQGGNF
-	TRBV14	-	TRBJ1-1	TGTGCCAGCAGCCATTGGCAGGCTGAGGCTGAAGCTTTCTTT	CASSHWQAEAEAFF
-	TRBV7-2	few	TRBJ1-2	TGTGCCAGCAGCTTAGGATTGGGACTTATTGGCCCCGGCTACACCTTC	CASSLGLGLIGPGYTF
-	TRBV11-2	-	TRBJ2-3	TGTGCCAGCAGCTTAACGAGGGAAGATACGCAGTATTTT	CASSLTREDTQYF
-	TRBV20-1	few	TRBJ1-4	TGCAGTGCGTCGTCCCCCTCCGCAACTAATGAAAAACTGTTTTTT	CSASSPSATNEKLFF
-	TRBV2	-	TRBJ1-5	TGTGCCACCGGAGGTCCCGATCAGCCCCAGCATTTT	CATGGPDQPQHF
TRBD1	TRBV5-1	-	TRBJ2-3	TGCGCCAGCAGCTTGGCCAGGGACAGGGGTACAGATACGCAGTATTTT	CASSLARDRGTDTQYF
-	TRBV29-1	few	TRBJ2-3	TGCAGCGTTGGTGACCTCTTCACAGATACGCAGTATTTT	CSVGDLFTDTQYF
-	TRBV19	-	TRBJ2-3	TGTGCCAGTAGTCGATTACACACTAGCACAGATACGCAGTATTTT	CASSRLHTSTDTQYF
-	TRBV6-5	few	TRBJ2-1	TGTGCCAGCAGTCACGGGGTCAACGGAGAGCAGTTCTTC	CASSHGVNGEQFF
-	TRBV11-2	few	TRBJ1-3	TGTGCCAGCAGGCCATGGGGTTTGAGGGAATCTGGAAACACCATATATTTT	CASRPWGLRESGNTIYF
TRBD2	TRBV7-3	few	TRBJ2-2	TGTGCCAGCAGTCGCGGGAGTTACACCGGGGAGCTGTTTTTT	CASSRGSYTGELFF
-	TRBV9	few	TRBJ1-6	TGTGCCAGCAGCGTAGGAGGCGGTAGCCCAAGGGATTCACCCCTCCACTTT	CASSVGGGSPRDSPLHF
-	TRBV4-1	-	TRBJ2-6	TGCGCCAGCAGCCAAGTTGGGACTGAGGGCTCTGGGGCCAACGTCCTGACTTTC	CASSQVGTEGSGANVLTF
TRBD2	TRBV5-5	many	TRBJ2-2	TGTGCCAGCAGCCCCCGCCTAGCGGGGGGGACCGGGGAGCTGTTTTTT	CASSPRLAGGTGELFF
-	TRBV7-8	many	TRBJ2-7	TGTGCCAGCAGCCCACGGCTCGCGGCGGAGGCCTACGAGCAGTACTTC	CASSPRLAAEAYEQYF
-	TRBV9	-	TRBJ2-2	TGTGCCAGCAGCGTAGGTAGCGGAGGTACGAACACCGGGGAGCTGTTTTTT	CASSVGSGGTNTGELFF
TRBD1	TRBV5-1	few	TRBJ1-2	TGCGCCAGCAGCTTGGGACAGGGAGAGATTAACACCTTC	CASSLGQGEINTF
-	TRBV20-1	-	TRBJ1-2	TGCAGTGCTAGATTCAGGGGTACTATTTGGAACACCTTC	CSARFRGTIWNTF
TRBD1	TRBV19	-	TRBJ2-5	TGTGCCAGTAGTATATTGGGGACAGGGGCGGAGACCCAGTACTTC	CASSILGTGAETQYF
TRBD1	TRBV4-1	-	TRBJ1-5	TGCGCCAGCAGCCAAGTCGGCCGGGACAGGGGTCAGCCCCAGCATTTT	CASSQVGRDRGQPQHF
-	TRBV12-3/TRBV12-4	few	TRBJ1-1	TGTGCCAGCAGCCTCCAGGAGCGGAGAGTTGAAGCTTTCTTT	CASSLQERRVEAFF
TRBD2	TRBV9	-	TRBJ2-3	TGTGCCAGCAGCTTTCAGCGGGGGGCCCCCACAGATACGCAGTATTTT	CASSFQRGAPTDTQYF
TRBD2	TRBV4-3	-	TRBJ2-3	TGCGCCAGCAGCCAAGTTGCTGGGCGGGGGGGCCCCGATACGCAGTATTTT	CASSQVAGRGGPDTQYF
-	TRBV20-1	few	TRBJ1-3	TGCAGTGCCCATACGGGGGCTGGAAACACCATATATTTT	CSAHTGAGNTIYF
-	TRBV4-3	-	TRBJ1-2	TGCGCCAGCAGCCAAAGGGGGGCCTATGGCTACACCTTC	CASSQRGAYGYTF
-	TRBV9	-	TRBJ1-3	TGTGCCAGCAGCGCACGGGACGGTGGAAACACCATATATTTT	CASSARDGGNTIYF
TRBD2	TRBV5-4	-	TRBJ2-1	TGTGCCAGTAGCGAGACTAGCGCATCCTACAATGAGCAGTTCTTC	CASSETSASYNEQFF
-	TRBV6-6	-	TRBJ2-5	TGTGCCAGCAGTTACGACGAGGAGACCCAGTACTTC	CASSYDEETQYF
-	TRBV12-3/TRBV12-4	few	TRBJ2-6	TGTGCCAGCAGTTTGACACTCTCTGGGGCCAACGTCCTGACTTTC	CASSLTLSGANVLTF
TRBD1	TRBV27	few	TRBJ2-7	TGTGCCAGCAGTTTGACAGGGCGCCCCGTCACTTCCTACGAGCAGTACTTC	CASSLTGRPVTSYEQYF
TRBD2	TRBV12-3/TRBV12-4	-	TRBJ2-5	TGTGCCAGCAGTTCCGGACTAGCGGGGCTATTCCAAGAGACCCAGTACTTC	CASSSGLAGLFQETQYF
-	TRBV18	-	TRBJ1-2	TGTGCCAGCTCACCAACTAGAGGACAGCTCTATGGCTACACCTTC	CASSPTRGQLYGYTF
-	TRBV4-3	-	TRBJ1-5	TGCGCCAGCAGCCAGGGACACAACAATCAGCCCCAGCATTTT	CASSQGHNNQPQHF
-	TRBV5-1	many	TRBJ2-1	TGCGCCAGCAAGGAGGGGGCGCAGTACAATGAGCAGTTCTTC	CASKEGAQYNEQFF
-	TRBV5-1	few	TRBJ2-5	TGCGCCAGCAGCGACAGACTAGAGCGCCTAGGAGAGACCCAGTACTTC	CASSDRLERLGETQYF